This T cell receptor beta chain was sequenced for a study of CD8 T cells in ankylosing spondylitis. Study findings and constraints: Among TCR beta sequences, a motif of under ten highly homologous variants appeared characteristic of ankylosing spondylitis blood.

From the 5' RACE reads, TCRdb called clonotypes with MiXCR, one entry per CDR3 protein. The sample shows about 840,000 distinct CDR3 sequences, over 9.5% of them seen only once. This clonotype was counted at least ten times. Its antigen is still unknown. Trimming shortened V by 6 bases and J by 5 bases, and 14 bases separated the two germline ends. This CDR3 contains 13 residues. Germline V gene lookup returns CDR1 LGHNA and CDR2 YNFKEQ. J is TRBJ2-7 and V is TRBV4-2; D might be TRBD2 (6 bases). Sequencing was performed on blood, either unsorted or a sorted T cell fraction (not recorded which). The receptor was isolated from a male donor with ankylosing spondylitis. In nucleotides, the CDR3 is TGTGCCAGCAGGGCTGTGGGGGGAAACGAGCAGTACTTC. Protein sequence: CASRAVGGNEQYF.